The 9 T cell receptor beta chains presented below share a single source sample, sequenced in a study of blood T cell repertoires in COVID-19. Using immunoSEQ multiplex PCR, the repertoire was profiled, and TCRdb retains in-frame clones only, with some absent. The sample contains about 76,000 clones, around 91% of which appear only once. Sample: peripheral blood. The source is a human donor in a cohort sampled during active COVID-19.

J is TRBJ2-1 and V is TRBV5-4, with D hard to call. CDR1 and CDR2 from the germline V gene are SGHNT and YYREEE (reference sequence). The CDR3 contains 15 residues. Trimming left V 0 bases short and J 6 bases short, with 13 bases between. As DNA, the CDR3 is TGTGCCAGCAGCTTGGACTCTTCGATCGCCAATGAGCAGTTCTTC. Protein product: CASSLDSSIANEQFF.

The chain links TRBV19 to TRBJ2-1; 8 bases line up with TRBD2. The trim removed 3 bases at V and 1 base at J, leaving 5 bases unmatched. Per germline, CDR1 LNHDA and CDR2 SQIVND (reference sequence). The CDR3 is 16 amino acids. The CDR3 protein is CASSMAAGGSYNEQFF. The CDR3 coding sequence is TGTGCCAGTAGTATGGCGGCGGGGGGTTCCTACAATGAGCAGTTCTTC.

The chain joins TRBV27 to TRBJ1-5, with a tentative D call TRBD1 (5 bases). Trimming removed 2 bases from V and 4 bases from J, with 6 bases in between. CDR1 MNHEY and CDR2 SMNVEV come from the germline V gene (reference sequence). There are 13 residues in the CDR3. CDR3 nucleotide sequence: TGTGCCAGCAGTTTAAAGGGGAATCAGCCCCAGCATTTT. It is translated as CASSLKGNQPQHF.

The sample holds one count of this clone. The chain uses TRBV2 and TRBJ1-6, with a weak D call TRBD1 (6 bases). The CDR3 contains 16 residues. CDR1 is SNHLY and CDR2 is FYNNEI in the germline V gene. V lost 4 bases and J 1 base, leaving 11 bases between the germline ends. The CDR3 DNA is TGTGCCAGCAGTGTCTCACAGGGATCCTATAATTCACCCCTCCACTTT. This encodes CASSVSQGSYNSPLHF.

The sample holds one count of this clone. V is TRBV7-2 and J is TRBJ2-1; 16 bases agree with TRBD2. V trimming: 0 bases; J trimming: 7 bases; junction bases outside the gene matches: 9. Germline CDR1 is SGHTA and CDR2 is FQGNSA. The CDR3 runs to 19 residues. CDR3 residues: CASSLASTGTSGGANEQFF. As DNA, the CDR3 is TGTGCCAGCAGCTTAGCGAGTACCGGGACTAGCGGGGGGGCTAATGAGCAGTTCTTC.

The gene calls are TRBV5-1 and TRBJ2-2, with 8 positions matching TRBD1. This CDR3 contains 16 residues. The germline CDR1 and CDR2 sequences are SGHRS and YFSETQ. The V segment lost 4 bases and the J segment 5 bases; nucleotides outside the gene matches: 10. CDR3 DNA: TGCGCCAGCAGCCAAGGACAGGGCTCCCATACCGGGGAGCTGTTTTTT. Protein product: CASSQGQGSHTGELFF.

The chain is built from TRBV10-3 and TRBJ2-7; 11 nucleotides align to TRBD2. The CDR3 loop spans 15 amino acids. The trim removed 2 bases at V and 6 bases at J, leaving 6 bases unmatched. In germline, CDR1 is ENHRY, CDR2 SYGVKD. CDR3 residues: CAISENLAGGGEQYF. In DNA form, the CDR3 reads TGTGCCATCAGTGAGAATCTAGCGGGGGGTGGCGAGCAGTACTTC.

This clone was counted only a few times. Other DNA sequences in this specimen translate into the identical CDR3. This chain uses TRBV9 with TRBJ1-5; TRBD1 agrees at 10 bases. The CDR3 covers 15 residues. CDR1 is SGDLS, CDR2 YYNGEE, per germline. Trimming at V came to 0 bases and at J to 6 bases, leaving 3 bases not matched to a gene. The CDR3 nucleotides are TGTGCCAGCAGCGTAGGGACAGGGGGGGGTCAGCCCCAGCATTTT. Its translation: CASSVGTGGGQPQHF.

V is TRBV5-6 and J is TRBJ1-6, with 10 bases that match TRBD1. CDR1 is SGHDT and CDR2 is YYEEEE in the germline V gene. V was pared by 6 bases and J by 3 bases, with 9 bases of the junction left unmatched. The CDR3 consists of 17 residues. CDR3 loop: CASKRTGQGFYNSPLHF. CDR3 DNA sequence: TGTGCCAGCAAACGAACGGGACAGGGGTTCTATAATTCACCCCTCCACTTT.